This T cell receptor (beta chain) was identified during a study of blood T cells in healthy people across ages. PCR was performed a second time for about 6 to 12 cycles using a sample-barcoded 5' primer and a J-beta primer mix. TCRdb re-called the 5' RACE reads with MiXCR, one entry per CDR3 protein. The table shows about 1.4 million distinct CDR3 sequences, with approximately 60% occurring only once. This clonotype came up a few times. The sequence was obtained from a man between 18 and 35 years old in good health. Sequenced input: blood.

The CDR3 DNA is TGCAGCGTTGCAGGTGGCGTCAGGAGAGAAGAAGCTTTCTTT. Protein product: CSVAGGVRREEAFF. This chain connects TRBV29-1 to TRBJ1-1; D not resolved. The V end lost 4 bases, the J end lost 8 bases, and 20 bases lay between the germline ends. The CDR3 extends over 14 amino acids. The germline V gene has CDR1 SQVTM and CDR2 ANQGSEA. The full variable domain, with the rest looked up from reference TRBV29-1 and TRBJ1-1, is SAVISQKPSRDICQRGTSLTIQCQVDSQVTMMFWYRQQPGQSLTLIATANQGSEATYESGFVIDKFPISRPNLTFSTLTVSNMSPEDSSIYLCSVAGGVRREEAFFGQGTRLTVV.